The clone carrying this TCR beta chain was seen more than once but under ten times. Antigen: not known. CDR1 MNHEY and CDR2 SVGEGT come from the germline V gene. This CDR3 region has 14 residues. Trimming removed 4 bases at V and 6 bases at J, with 16 bases between. The data stem from a study of molecular identifiers for immune sequencing clone quantification. Study-level findings and limits: Over 99% of effector molecules, yet under 1% of naive-cell molecules, were held by clones above 20 RNA copies.

Previously described methods and listed TCR primers were used for bulk TCR libraries. Each CDR3 protein gets one entry after TCRdb re-called the PCR reads with MiXCR. The data contain some 650,000 distinct CDR3 sequences, 15% to 20% of them singletons. Construction of naive CD8 libraries employed about 17,000 to 1,100,000 sorted cells together with 10%, 30% or 50% RNA. When naive CD8 T cells were sorted, they were gated as CD8+CD4-CCR7+CD45RA+. The origin of this receptor is a human donor in good health. Some libraries in this study had Jurkat cell RNA spiked in. The chain has TRBV6-2 or TRBV6-3 and TRBJ2-7; tentatively, D is TRBD2 (5 bases). Sequences were obtained from naive CD8+ T cells from blood, with Jurkat cell RNA spiked in. Subset specified: FACS-sorted CD8+CD4-CCR7+CD45RA+ naive T cells. The CDR3 reads CASSSSRPTGEQYF. The DNA for the CDR3 is TGTGCCAGCAGTTCTAGCCGCCCCACGGGCGAGCAGTACTTC.